Each of the 26 T cell receptor beta chains below was sequenced from the same sample in a study of T cell responses to AZD1222 COVID-19 vaccine. The method was immunoSEQ multiplex PCR; TCRdb's version includes in-frame clones alone and lacks a portion of them. The table lists around 150,000 clones, about 90% of them singletons. The specimen was peripheral blood, collected 28 days after the second dose of the MenACWY control vaccine. The source is an adult who received the MenACWY meningococcal vaccine as a control.

This clone was counted only a few times. The genes are TRBV19 and TRBJ2-5, with TRBD2 matching over 14 bases. CDR1 is LNHDA, CDR2 SQIVND, per germline (reference sequence). The CDR3 runs 16 residues. The V segment lost 5 bases and the J segment 6 bases; nucleotides outside the gene matches: 8. The CDR3 spells CASSPPGLAGAKTQYF. The CDR3 DNA follows: TGTGCCAGTAGTCCGCCGGGACTAGCGGGGGCGAAGACCCAGTACTTC. Together with reference TRBV19 and TRBJ2-5, the CDR3 gives the full variable domain: DGGITQSPKYLFRKEGQNVTLSCEQNLNHDAMYWYRQDPGQGLRLIYYSQIVNDFQKGDIAEGYSVSREKKESFPLTVTSAQKNPTAFYLCASSPPGLAGAKTQYFGPGTRLLVL.

This sequence joins TRBV7-3 and TRBJ1-4; 10 bases match TRBD1. Germline V gene sequence: CDR1 SGHTA, CDR2 FQGTGA. Trimming removed 0 bases from V and 7 bases from J; junction bases left unmatched: 2. CDR3 length equals 15 residues. In DNA, the CDR3 is TGTGCCAGCAGCTTAACCGGGACAGGGGCTGAAAAACTGTTTTTT. Translated, it gives CASSLTGTGAEKLFF.

The CDR3: CASSLPGTGIRSGNTIYF. DNA of the CDR3: TGTGCCAGCAGTTTACCCGGGACAGGGATCCGGTCTGGAAACACCATATATTTT. The chain employs TRBV28 and TRBJ1-3; the match to TRBD1 covers 9 bases. The CDR3 totals 18 residues. V lost 2 bases to trimming and J lost 1 base; unmatched junction nucleotides: 9. CDR1 and CDR2 (germline): MDHEN, SYDVKM.

The chain couples TRBV3-1 (or the pseudogene TRBV3-2) to TRBJ2-1, with 9 positions matching TRBD2. The CDR3 runs 15 residues. CDR1 LGHDT and CDR2 YNNKEL come from the germline V gene (reference sequence). With 4 bases clipped from V and 6 bases from J, the junction kept 7 bases outside the gene matches. CDR3 amino acids: CASSLVSGRGNEQFF. Written as DNA, the CDR3 is TGTGCCAGCAGCCTAGTTAGCGGGAGAGGCAATGAGCAGTTCTTC.

The chain carries TRBV30 and TRBJ1-5; the D is unclear. Looked up from germline, CDR1 is GTSNPN and CDR2 is SVGIG (reference sequence). Deletions cut 0 bases from V and 5 bases from J, with 5 bases between. The CDR3 spans 12 residues. The CDR3 here is CAWSVTDQPQHF. CDR3 in DNA: TGTGCCTGGAGTGTCACAGATCAGCCCCAGCATTTT.

The chain combines TRBV7-2 with TRBJ1-2, with D possibly TRBD1 on 6 matching bases. The V end lost 5 bases, the J end lost 5 bases, and 15 bases lay between the germline ends. CDR3 length: 14 residues. CDR1 is SGHTA and CDR2 is FQGNSA in the germline V gene. The CDR3 here is CASSDPAGEYGYTF. In nucleotides, the CDR3 is TGTGCCAGCAGCGATCCGGCAGGGGAGTATGGCTACACCTTC.

The chain employs TRBV7-6 and TRBJ2-1; tentatively, D is TRBD1 (5 bases). From germline, CDR1 is SGHVS and CDR2 FNYEAQ. V lost 1 base and J lost 2, with 15 bases in between. This CDR3 is built from 17 residues. The chain's CDR3 is CASSLDADSLTYNEQFF. CDR3 nucleotide sequence: TGTGCCAGCAGCTTAGACGCCGACAGTTTAACCTACAATGAGCAGTTCTTC.

The V call is TRBV7-6, the J call TRBJ2-5; 8 positions match TRBD2. The CDR3 is 14 amino acids. The ends lost 4 bases at V and 5 bases at J; junction bases unmatched: 6. CDR1 is SGHVS, CDR2 FNYEAQ, per germline. CDR3 nucleotide sequence: TGTGCCAGCAGCTCGCCCGCGGGGGGCGAGACCCAGTACTTC. Its translation: CASSSPAGGETQYF.

The chain combines TRBV15 with TRBJ1-3, with D hard to call. V lost 0 bases to trimming and J lost 0 bases, with 9 bases between them. The CDR3 consists of 16 residues. The germline V gene encodes CDR1 LNHNV and CDR2 YYDKDF (reference sequence). In DNA form, the CDR3 reads TGTGCCACCAGCAGAGATCGGAGCATCTCTGGAAACACCATATATTTT. Protein sequence: CATSRDRSISGNTIYF.

This clone showed up just once. This CDR3 reads CASSLKSGGTEQYF. CDR3 bases: TGTGCCAGCAGCCTAAAGAGCGGGGGGACTGAGCAGTACTTC. The V call is TRBV7-2, the J call TRBJ2-7; 9 positions agree with TRBD2. The germline V gene encodes CDR1 SGHTA and CDR2 FQGNSA. Trimming took 5 bases from V and 7 from J; bases not matched to a gene: 9. The CDR3 totals 14 residues.

The DNA for the CDR3 is TGTGCCAGCAGCCTGGGCGGACGTTCGGGTAATGAAAAACTGTTTTTT. Its protein product is CASSLGGRSGNEKLFF. The J gene is TRBJ1-4, the V gene TRBV5-4; D uncertain. CDR3 length: 16 amino acids. The V gene lost 4 bases and the J gene lost 4 bases, with 17 bases spanning the gap. Germline CDR1 and CDR2: SGHNT and YYREEE (reference sequence).

The rearrangement uses TRBV4-1 and TRBJ1-3; D call uncertain. Germline lookup yields CDR1 MGHRA and CDR2 YSYEKL. CDR3 length: 17 amino acids. The V end was cut by 0 bases, the J end by 6 bases, with 18 bases between. CDR3 sequence (DNA): TGCGCCAGCAGCCAAGATATGGGTTCTGCGGCTGAAAACACCATATATTTT. Protein: CASSQDMGSAAENTIYF.

The V gene is TRBV19, the J gene TRBJ2-1; 9 nucleotides match TRBD1. The V gene's germline CDR1 is LNHDA and CDR2 SQIVND (reference sequence). This CDR3 has 15 amino acids. With V trimmed by 7 bases and J by 7 bases, 11 bases remained unmatched. Written as DNA, the CDR3 is TGTGCCAGTAACCGGGGACAGGGCCAATTTAATGAGCAGTTCTTC. This encodes CASNRGQGQFNEQFF.

This chain connects TRBV10-3 to TRBJ1-1, with D possibly TRBD1 on 6 matching bases. Germline V gene lookup returns CDR1 ENHRY and CDR2 SYGVKD. The V end was cut by 3 bases, the J end by 1 base, with 9 bases between. This CDR3 spans 14 amino acids. CDR3 sequence reads: CAISEWTANTEAFF. In nucleotides, the CDR3 is TGTGCCATCAGTGAATGGACAGCGAACACTGAAGCTTTCTTT.

This rearrangement joins TRBV27 to TRBJ1-2, with a possible D match to TRBD1 (5 bases). Germline-derived CDR1 and CDR2 are MNHEY and SMNVEV (reference sequence). The CDR3 loop spans 13 amino acids. Between the trimmed V and J ends, which lost 5 bases and 4 bases, there was a span of 11 bases. This CDR3 reads CASSPDSLYGYTF. The CDR3, as DNA: TGTGCCAGCAGTCCTGACAGCCTCTATGGCTACACCTTC.

The count of this clone is one. The chain carries TRBV24-1 and TRBJ1-2; tentatively, D is TRBD1 (5 bases). CDR1 is KGHDR, CDR2 SFDVKD, per germline. V gave up 5 bases and J gave up 3 bases, with 6 bases separating them. CDR3 length: 12 residues. CDR3 residues: CATSARDYGYTF. The CDR3 DNA reads as TGTGCCACCAGTGCCAGGGACTATGGCTACACCTTC.

This clone was seen once. The chain is built from TRBV3-1 (or the pseudogene TRBV3-2) and TRBJ1-2, with D uncertain. The germline CDR1 and CDR2 sequences are LGHDT and YNNKEL (reference sequence). V was trimmed by 4 bases and J by 2 bases, leaving 11 bases between them. The CDR3 runs 14 residues. The CDR3 DNA reads TGTGCCAGCAGCCCCCGTTTCAGCAACTATGGCTACACCTTC. Its protein is CASSPRFSNYGYTF.

V and J are TRBV2 and TRBJ1-4; a possible D gene is TRBD1 (6 bases). V lost 4 bases, J lost 3 bases, and 12 bases lay in between. CDR1 and CDR2 (germline): SNHLY, FYNNEI. This CDR3 is built from 15 residues. The CDR3 nucleotides read TGTGCCAGCAGTGCTAGGGCAGGGGCTAATGAAAAACTGTTTTTT. It encodes CASSARAGANEKLFF.

The J gene is TRBJ1-5, the V gene TRBV7-2; possible D gene TRBD1, 6 bases. The V end was cut by 8 bases, the J end by 3 bases, with 20 bases between. CDR1 is SGHTA and CDR2 is FQGNSA in the germline V gene. The CDR3 length is 16 residues. CDR3 sequence (DNA): TGTGCCAGCGTCCCCGGGGGGCCTTCGAACAATCAGCCCCAGCATTTT. This codes for CASVPGGPSNNQPQHF. The variable domain in full, with the rest retrieved from reference TRBV7-2 and TRBJ1-5, is GAGVSQSPSNKVTEKGKDVELRCDPISGHTALYWYRQSLGQGLEFLIYFQGNSAPDKSGLPSDRFSAERTGGSVSTLTIQRTQQEDSAVYLCASVPGGPSNNQPQHFGDGTRLSIL.

The chain carries TRBV27 and TRBJ1-4; tentative D call: TRBD1 (5 bases). CDR1 and CDR2 from the germline V gene are MNHEY and SMNVEV (reference sequence). The CDR3 has 13 residues. Trimming left V 2 bases short and J 12 bases short, with 13 bases between. CDR3 DNA sequence: TGTGCCAGCAGTTTAAATATTGGAGGGGAACTGTTTTTT. This encodes CASSLNIGGELFF.

V is TRBV23-1 and J is TRBJ2-7; no clear D gene. TRBV23-1 has ORF status, its function being uncertain. The CDR3 covers 14 residues. The V gene lost 5 bases and the J gene lost 1 base, with 12 bases spanning the gap. CDR3: CASSWQPSSYEQYF. For the CDR3, the DNA is TGCGCCAGCAGTTGGCAGCCCTCATCCTACGAGCAGTACTTC.

The J gene is TRBJ2-5, the V gene TRBV5-8, with TRBD1 matching 7 bases. The CDR3 runs 13 residues. Germline V gives CDR1 SGHTS, CDR2 YDEGEE. J was trimmed by 2 bases and V by 3 bases; bases with no gene match: 1. CDR3 sequence reads: CASSSGQQETQYF. The CDR3, as DNA: TGTGCCAGCAGCTCGGGACAGCAAGAGACCCAGTACTTC.

The V gene is TRBV30, the J gene TRBJ2-2; TRBD1 matches at 7 bases. This CDR3 spans 14 amino acids. Germline V gene lookup returns CDR1 GTSNPN and CDR2 SVGIG (reference sequence). Germline trimming cut 2 bases from V and 4 bases from J; bases unmatched to any gene: 4. The CDR3 is CAWSPGGSTGELFF. The CDR3 bases are TGTGCCTGGAGTCCAGGGGGTAGCACCGGGGAGCTGTTTTTT.

The chain links TRBV19 to TRBJ2-1; maybe TRBD2 (6 bases). Trimming removed 10 bases from V and 2 bases from J, with 15 bases in between. The germline CDR1 and CDR2 sequences are LNHDA and SQIVND (reference sequence). This CDR3 contains 14 residues. CDR3 region: CATYREFPYNEQFF. CDR3 sequence (DNA): TGTGCCACATACCGGGAGTTCCCCTACAATGAGCAGTTCTTC.

This clone was seen only a few times. V gene TRBV19 combines with J gene TRBJ2-6; the D gene could be TRBD1 or TRBD2 (5 bases each). This CDR3 is built from 14 residues. Trimming pared 7 bases from V and 8 bases from J, leaving 15 bases between. The germline gives CDR1 LNHDA, CDR2 SQIVND (reference sequence). The chain's CDR3 is CASTRSGGTNVLTF. The CDR3, as DNA: TGTGCCAGTACCCGAAGTGGGGGAACCAACGTCCTGACTTTC.

The chain uses TRBV28 and TRBJ1-1, with D tentatively TRBD1 (5 bases). This CDR3 spans 12 amino acids. Between the trimmed V and J ends, which lost 6 bases and 1 base, there was a span of 6 bases. Germline CDR1 MDHEN, CDR2 SYDVKM. DNA for the CDR3: TGTGCCAGCAGCGGGACGAACACTGAAGCTTTCTTT. Its protein product is CASSGTNTEAFF.